This is a list of T cell receptor beta chains from one sample in a study of blood T cell repertoires in COVID-19. Sequencing was performed with immunoSEQ multiplex PCR; in TCRdb, only in-frame clones are kept and a portion is missing. The data contain under 20,000 clones, approximately 91% of them singletons. The specimen sequenced was peripheral blood. Source of these receptors: a human donor in a cohort sampled during active COVID-19. Each CDR3 is given with its conserved first and last residue. Fields, in order: V gene, D gene, clone size, J gene, CDR3 DNA, CDR3 protein. D genes are given only for firm matches. Rows give clone size only sometimes, using once, few, many, or a class for an expanded clone.

V gene: TRBV29-1; D gene: NA; clone size: NA; J gene: TRBJ1-2; CDR3 DNA: TGCAGCGCCATTCGGGGGGAGGACTATGGCTACACCTTC; CDR3 protein: CSAIRGEDYGYTF
V gene: TRBV21-1; D gene: NA; clone size: NA; J gene: TRBJ2-7; CDR3 DNA: TGTGCCAGCAAGTGCGGCTACGAGCAGTACTTC; CDR3 protein: CASKCGYEQYF
V gene: TRBV28; D gene: TRBD1; clone size: NA; J gene: TRBJ2-5; CDR3 DNA: TGTGCCAGCAGTTTACGGGACAGGGGGCAAGAGACCCAGTACTTC; CDR3 protein: CASSLRDRGQETQYF
V gene: TRBV28; D gene: NA; clone size: once; J gene: TRBJ2-7; CDR3 DNA: TGTGCCAGCAGTCGGCAGCAGGCCTACGAGCAGTACTTC; CDR3 protein: CASSRQQAYEQYF
V gene: TRBV11-2; D gene: NA; clone size: once; J gene: TRBJ1-4; CDR3 DNA: TGTGCCAGCAGCTCCCGACAGGTATTAGATGAAAAACTGTTTTTT; CDR3 protein: CASSSRQVLDEKLFF
V gene: TRBV3-1/TRBV3-2; D gene: NA; clone size: few; J gene: TRBJ2-7; CDR3 DNA: TGTGCCAGCAGCCAAGCGGTGGTTTCCTACGAGCAGTACTTC; CDR3 protein: CASSQAVVSYEQYF
V gene: TRBV18; D gene: TRBD1; clone size: NA; J gene: TRBJ1-2; CDR3 DNA: TGTGCCAGCTCACCATTCTCGGGCCAGGGGGACTATGGCTACACCTTC; CDR3 protein: CASSPFSGQGDYGYTF
V gene: TRBV6-2/TRBV6-3; D gene: TRBD1; clone size: NA; J gene: TRBJ2-1; CDR3 DNA: TGTGCCAGCAGCCCCATGGACAGGGAATACAATGAGCAGTTCTTC; CDR3 protein: CASSPMDREYNEQFF
V gene: TRBV11-2; D gene: TRBD1; clone size: NA; J gene: TRBJ2-7; CDR3 DNA: TGTGCCAGCAGCCGAGGACAGGGCTACGAGCAGTACTTC; CDR3 protein: CASSRGQGYEQYF
V gene: TRBV6-5; D gene: NA; clone size: NA; J gene: TRBJ1-2; CDR3 DNA: TGTGCCAGCAATACTATCTCCGGCTACACCTTC; CDR3 protein: CASNTISGYTF
V gene: TRBV11-2; D gene: TRBD1; clone size: NA; J gene: TRBJ2-2; CDR3 DNA: TGTGCCAGCAGTAAGCTGGCCGGGACAGGGGCCGGGGAGCTGTTTTTT; CDR3 protein: CASSKLAGTGAGELFF
V gene: TRBV9; D gene: TRBD2; clone size: NA; J gene: TRBJ2-1; CDR3 DNA: TGTGCCAGCAGCGGACGAACCGGGACTAGCGGGTTCGATGAGCAGTTCTTC; CDR3 protein: CASSGRTGTSGFDEQFF
V gene: TRBV9; D gene: TRBD2; clone size: NA; J gene: TRBJ2-2; CDR3 DNA: TGTGCCAGCAGCGTAGAGCTAGCGGGAGGGCCGGCCGGGGAGCTGTTTTTT; CDR3 protein: CASSVELAGGPAGELFF
V gene: TRBV11-2; D gene: NA; clone size: NA; J gene: TRBJ2-1; CDR3 DNA: TGTGCCAGCAGCTTATCTGGGCTAGCTTCCTACAATGAGCAGTTCTTC; CDR3 protein: CASSLSGLASYNEQFF
V gene: TRBV27; D gene: NA; clone size: once; J gene: TRBJ2-2; CDR3 DNA: TGTGCCAGCAGTTGGACAGTTAACACCGGGGAGCTGTTTTTT; CDR3 protein: CASSWTVNTGELFF
V gene: TRBV6-5; D gene: TRBD1; clone size: NA; J gene: TRBJ1-1; CDR3 DNA: TGTGCCAGCAGTCAAACGGGACAGGGGACTATGAAAGCTTTCTTT; CDR3 protein: CASSQTGQGTMKAFF
V gene: TRBV28; D gene: NA; clone size: NA; J gene: TRBJ2-7; CDR3 DNA: TGTGCCAGCAGCATTATGGGGGCTAGGGACGAGCAGTACTTC; CDR3 protein: CASSIMGARDEQYF
V gene: TRBV13; D gene: NA; clone size: NA; J gene: TRBJ2-1; CDR3 DNA: TGTGCCAGCAGCTTAGACGGGGTCTACAATGAGCAGTTCTTC; CDR3 protein: CASSLDGVYNEQFF
V gene: TRBV7-8; D gene: TRBD2; clone size: NA; J gene: TRBJ2-5; CDR3 DNA: TGTGCCAGCAGCTTACCCCCGGGGACTAGCGGACGACAAGAGACCCAGTACTTC; CDR3 protein: CASSLPPGTSGRQETQYF
V gene: TRBV12-3/TRBV12-4; D gene: TRBD1; clone size: NA; J gene: TRBJ1-2; CDR3 DNA: TGTGCCAGCAGAAGGGACAGTGTCTATGGCTACACCTTC; CDR3 protein: CASRRDSVYGYTF
V gene: TRBV5-1; D gene: TRBD2; clone size: NA; J gene: TRBJ2-7; CDR3 DNA: TGCGCCAGCAGCTGGAGCGGGGGCTCCTACGAGCAGTACTTC; CDR3 protein: CASSWSGGSYEQYF
V gene: TRBV9; D gene: TRBD2; clone size: NA; J gene: TRBJ2-1; CDR3 DNA: TGTGCCAGCAGCGTCCTCAGCGGGGGGAACAATGAGCAGTTCTTC; CDR3 protein: CASSVLSGGNNEQFF
V gene: TRBV13; D gene: TRBD1; clone size: NA; J gene: TRBJ1-2; CDR3 DNA: TGTGCCAGCAGCTTAGTCCGAGGCCAGGGGGCTTATGGCTACACCTTC; CDR3 protein: CASSLVRGQGAYGYTF
V gene: TRBV20-1; D gene: NA; clone size: NA; J gene: TRBJ2-7; CDR3 DNA: TGCAGTGCTAGCGACTGGGACGAGCAGTACTTC; CDR3 protein: CSASDWDEQYF
V gene: TRBV11-2; D gene: NA; clone size: NA; J gene: TRBJ2-1; CDR3 DNA: TGTGCCAGCACTCAAAGCAGGGCTGGAGTCGGTGAGCAGTTCTTC; CDR3 protein: CASTQSRAGVGEQFF
V gene: TRBV2; D gene: NA; clone size: NA; J gene: TRBJ1-6; CDR3 DNA: TGTGCCAGCAAGGACAGCCATAATTCACCCCTCCACTTT; CDR3 protein: CASKDSHNSPLHF
V gene: TRBV6-1; D gene: NA; clone size: NA; J gene: TRBJ2-5; CDR3 DNA: TGTGCCAGCAGTGACAATTACCAAGAGACCCAGTACTTC; CDR3 protein: CASSDNYQETQYF
V gene: TRBV6-1; D gene: NA; clone size: NA; J gene: TRBJ1-2; CDR3 DNA: TGTGCCAGCAGTGAAGGACGGGGGAACTATGGCTACACCTTC; CDR3 protein: CASSEGRGNYGYTF
V gene: TRBV27; D gene: NA; clone size: once; J gene: TRBJ1-1; CDR3 DNA: TGTGCCAGCAGTTTATCAGCGAGGAACACTGAAGCTTTCTTT; CDR3 protein: CASSLSARNTEAFF
V gene: TRBV5-6; D gene: NA; clone size: NA; J gene: TRBJ1-6; CDR3 DNA: TGTGCCAGCAGCTTGGTTAGCTCCTATAATTCACCCCTCCACTTT; CDR3 protein: CASSLVSSYNSPLHF
V gene: TRBV2; D gene: NA; clone size: NA; J gene: TRBJ1-2; CDR3 DNA: TGTGCCAGCAGTGAACTCTATGGCTACACCTTC; CDR3 protein: CASSELYGYTF
V gene: TRBV7-2; D gene: NA; clone size: NA; J gene: TRBJ2-1; CDR3 DNA: TGTGCCAGCAGCTTAGTCCAGGGTGGCCACAATGAGCAGTTCTTC; CDR3 protein: CASSLVQGGHNEQFF
V gene: TRBV6-5; D gene: NA; clone size: NA; J gene: TRBJ1-2; CDR3 DNA: TGTGCCAGCAGTTACTCGGGGCTAGGCTACACCTTC; CDR3 protein: CASSYSGLGYTF
V gene: TRBV6-5; D gene: TRBD2; clone size: NA; J gene: TRBJ2-6; CDR3 DNA: TGTGCCAGCACCGGGAGGGCGCCTGGGGCCAACGTCCTGACTTTC; CDR3 protein: CASTGRAPGANVLTF
V gene: TRBV6-5; D gene: TRBD1; clone size: once; J gene: TRBJ2-3; CDR3 DNA: TGTGCCAGCACAAAAACAGGGGGTAGCACAGATACGCAGTATTTT; CDR3 protein: CASTKTGGSTDTQYF
V gene: TRBV27; D gene: TRBD2; clone size: NA; J gene: TRBJ2-2; CDR3 DNA: TGTGCCAGCACAAAAAGTGGGGGGGGATGGGGCACCGGGGAGCTGTTTTTT; CDR3 protein: CASTKSGGGWGTGELFF
V gene: TRBV19; D gene: NA; clone size: few; J gene: TRBJ1-5; CDR3 DNA: TGTGCCAGTAGTATTGGGGTCTCAGGGCTATCACAGCCCCAGCATTTT; CDR3 protein: CASSIGVSGLSQPQHF
V gene: TRBV5-1; D gene: NA; clone size: NA; J gene: TRBJ1-5; CDR3 DNA: TGCGCCAGCAGCCTTTATAGCAATCAGCCCCAGCATTTT; CDR3 protein: CASSLYSNQPQHF
V gene: TRBV10-3; D gene: NA; clone size: NA; J gene: TRBJ1-1; CDR3 DNA: TGTGCCATCAGTGAGCGATTCACAGGGCTTGAGACTGAAGCTTTCTTT; CDR3 protein: CAISERFTGLETEAFF
V gene: TRBV7-9; D gene: TRBD1; clone size: NA; J gene: TRBJ2-5; CDR3 DNA: TGTGCCAGCAGCTTAGGAGAGTCAGGGGGCCGCGAGACCCAGTACTTC; CDR3 protein: CASSLGESGGRETQYF
V gene: TRBV6-6; D gene: TRBD1; clone size: NA; J gene: TRBJ1-6; CDR3 DNA: TGTGCCAGCATCCCCGCCGGGACAGCTAATTCACCCCTCCACTTT; CDR3 protein: CASIPAGTANSPLHF
V gene: TRBV7-8; D gene: TRBD1; clone size: once; J gene: TRBJ2-3; CDR3 DNA: TGTGCCAGCAGCCCGCCCCCACAGGGGAGCACAGATACGCAGTATTTT; CDR3 protein: CASSPPPQGSTDTQYF
V gene: TRBV2; D gene: NA; clone size: few; J gene: TRBJ2-7; CDR3 DNA: TGTGCCAGCAGTGAATGGGCTCCCTACGAGCAGTACTTC; CDR3 protein: CASSEWAPYEQYF
V gene: TRBV3-1/TRBV3-2; D gene: NA; clone size: NA; J gene: TRBJ2-7; CDR3 DNA: TGTGCCAGCAGCCAAGCCGGGGGGCGCGGCTACGAGCAGTACTTC; CDR3 protein: CASSQAGGRGYEQYF
V gene: TRBV3-1/TRBV3-2; D gene: TRBD2; clone size: NA; J gene: TRBJ2-4; CDR3 DNA: TGTGCCAGCAGCCAATATAGCGGGAGTCCGGCCAAAAACATTCAGTACTTC; CDR3 protein: CASSQYSGSPAKNIQYF